One and the same sample provided the 27 T cell receptor beta chains below, sequenced in a study of blood T cell repertoires in COVID-19. The assay was immunoSEQ multiplex PCR, and TCRdb's table has in-frame clones only and misses some. The sample consists of roughly 78,000 clones, over 75% of them appearing once. Specimen: peripheral blood. The receptors stem from a man in his fifties with acute or convalescent COVID-19.

The V gene is TRBV7-2, the J gene TRBJ2-7; possible D gene TRBD2, 6 bases. V was trimmed by 3 bases and J by 4 bases, leaving 10 bases between them. This CDR3 spans 13 amino acids. Germline V CDR1 and CDR2: SGHTA, FQGNSA. In nucleotides, the CDR3 is TGTGCCAGCAGCTTGGGGACTGGGTACGAGCAGTACTTC. Translating gives CASSLGTGYEQYF. The full variable domain, rest sourced from reference TRBV7-2 and TRBJ2-7, is GAGVSQSPSNKVTEKGKDVELRCDPISGHTALYWYRQSLGQGLEFLIYFQGNSAPDKSGLPSDRFSAERTGGSVSTLTIQRTQQEDSAVYLCASSLGTGYEQYFGPGTRLTVT.

V usage is TRBV6-1 and J usage is TRBJ1-1; TRBD1 is a possible D gene (5 bases). Germline lookup yields CDR1 MNHNS and CDR2 SASEGT. This CDR3 contains 13 residues. V was cut by 2 bases and J by 6 bases, with 10 bases left in between. CDR3 protein: CASSEKRQPEAFF. The DNA of the CDR3 is TGTGCCAGCAGTGAAAAACGACAGCCTGAAGCTTTCTTT.

This sequence joins TRBV7-6 and TRBJ1-1; perhaps TRBD1 as D (5 bases). The CDR3 sequence is 15 residues long. V dropped 0 bases and J dropped 3 bases, with 11 bases sitting between them. The germline V gene encodes CDR1 SGHVS and CDR2 FNYEAQ. As DNA, the CDR3 is TGTGCCAGCAGCTTAGCGCGGTCGGGGGACACTGAAGCTTTCTTT. It specifies CASSLARSGDTEAFF.

The rearrangement links TRBV4-1 to TRBJ1-2; D is possibly TRBD1 (5 bases). The germline V gene encodes CDR1 MGHRA and CDR2 YSYEKL. Trimming stripped 0 bases from V and 4 bases from J, with 12 bases between. The CDR3 has 15 amino acids. The CDR3 DNA reads TGCGCCAGCAGCCAAGATGCCGACAGTAGCTATGGCTACACCTTC. Its translation: CASSQDADSSYGYTF.

The rearrangement uses TRBV7-6 and TRBJ1-3; D remains unclear. Germline CDR1 reads SGHVS; CDR2 reads FNYEAQ. The V end was cut by 6 bases, the J end by 3 bases, with 12 bases between. The CDR3 has 14 residues. CDR3 amino acids: CASRAGGGGNTIYF. The CDR3 region has the DNA TGTGCCAGCAGGGCAGGCGGAGGTGGAAACACCATATATTTT.

The chain carries TRBV5-1 and TRBJ2-3; 13 positions match TRBD2. Germline V gene sequence: CDR1 SGHRS, CDR2 YFSETQ. This CDR3 contains 19 residues. Trimming cost V 0 bases and J 2 bases; bases outside gene matches: 9. The CDR3 nucleotides read TGCGCCAGCAGCTTGGGGACCGGGACTAGCGGGGATTTCACAGATACGCAGTATTTT. Amino acid sequence: CASSLGTGTSGDFTDTQYF.

The chain has TRBV6-5 and TRBJ1-5; TRBD1 matches at 11 bases. The CDR3 is 15 residues long. Germline CDR1 MNHEY, CDR2 SVGAGI. V shed 7 bases and J 6 bases; nucleotides not matched to a gene: 8. The CDR3 nucleotides read TGTGCCAGCATCCCTGGGGGACAGGGGGGTCAGCCCCAGCATTTT. Amino acid sequence: CASIPGGQGGQPQHF.

The CDR3 DNA is TGTGCCAGCAGTCCCGAGGATCAGCCCCAGCATTTT. It yields the protein CASSPEDQPQHF. The chain recombines TRBV12-3 or TRBV12-4 with TRBJ1-5; D remains ambiguous. V dropped 5 bases and J dropped 5 bases, with 7 bases sitting between them. This CDR3 comprises 12 residues.

The CDR3 spells CASSDFGGMETQYF. The CDR3 DNA follows: TGTGCCAGCAGTGATTTCGGAGGGATGGAGACCCAGTACTTC. The chain is built from TRBV25-1 and TRBJ2-5; maybe TRBD2 (6 bases). Germline V gives CDR1 MGHDK, CDR2 SYGVNS. The CDR3 covers 14 residues. Between the trimmed V and J ends, which lost 3 bases and 5 bases, there was a span of 13 bases. The full variable domain, completed using reference TRBV25-1 and TRBJ2-5, is EADIYQTPRYLVIGTGKKITLECSQTMGHDKMYWYQQDPGMELHLIHYSYGVNSTEKGDLSSESTVSRIRTEHFPLTLESARPSHTSQYLCASSDFGGMETQYFGPGTRLLVL.

The chain couples TRBV7-6 to TRBJ2-7, with a tentative D call TRBD2 (6 bases). Germline CDR1 and CDR2: SGHVS and FNYEAQ. This CDR3 region has 14 residues. The V end lost 6 bases, the J end lost 5 bases, and 17 bases lay between the germline ends. The CDR3 DNA is TGTGCCAGCAGTTCCTGGGAGGAACGAGACGAGCAGTACTTC. This sequence encodes CASSSWEERDEQYF.

The CDR3, as DNA: TGTGCCAGCAGCTTAGTCGAGTATGGCTACACCTTC. Its protein product is CASSLVEYGYTF. V usage is TRBV11-2 and J usage is TRBJ1-2; D uncertain. Germline V gene lookup returns CDR1 SGHAT and CDR2 FQNNGV. This CDR3 has 12 residues. The V end was cut by 1 base, the J end by 5 bases, with 5 bases between. Combining the CDR3 with reference TRBV11-2 and TRBJ1-2 gives the whole variable domain EAGVAQSPRYKIIEKRQSVAFWCNPISGHATLYWYQQILGQGPKLLIQFQNNGVVDDSQLPKDRFSAERLKGVDSTLKIQPAKLEDSAVYLCASSLVEYGYTFGSGTRLTVV.

The CDR3 region has the DNA TGTGCCAGCTCACGCTATGTGGCAGAGGATGGCTACACCTTC. This sequence encodes CASSRYVAEDGYTF. The chain has TRBV18 and TRBJ1-2, with D unclear. Trimming shortened V by 4 bases and J by 6 bases, and 15 bases separated the two germline ends. The CDR3 sequence is 14 residues long. The germline CDR1 and CDR2 sequences are KGHSH and LQKENI.

The chain has TRBV29-1 and TRBJ1-1, with 9 nucleotides matching TRBD1. In germline, CDR1 is SQVTM, CDR2 ANQGSEA. The CDR3 sequence is 13 residues long. With V trimmed by 7 bases and J by 7 bases, 10 bases remained unmatched. The CDR3 spells CSARQTGGVEAFF. DNA of the CDR3: TGCAGCGCGAGACAGACAGGGGGGGTTGAAGCTTTCTTT. The whole variable domain, filled in from reference TRBV29-1 and TRBJ1-1, reads SAVISQKPSRDICQRGTSLTIQCQVDSQVTMMFWYRQQPGQSLTLIATANQGSEATYESGFVIDKFPISRPNLTFSTLTVSNMSPEDSSIYLCSARQTGGVEAFFGQGTRLTVV.

The V and J genes are TRBV30 and TRBJ1-4, with D possibly matching TRBD1 (6 bases). The CDR3 is 12 residues long. Looked up from germline, CDR1 is GTSNPN and CDR2 is SVGIG (reference sequence). V was cut by 5 bases and J by 3 bases, with 7 bases left in between. The chain's CDR3 is CAWGQSNEKLFF. Written as DNA, the CDR3 is TGTGCCTGGGGACAGTCTAATGAAAAACTGTTTTTT.

J is TRBJ2-2 and V is TRBV9, with unresolved D. Trimming stripped 0 bases from V and 0 bases from J, with 3 bases between. This CDR3 comprises 14 residues. Per the germline V gene, CDR1 is SGDLS and CDR2 is YYNGEE. This CDR3 reads CASSVAANTGELFF. The CDR3 bases are TGTGCCAGCAGCGTAGCGGCGAACACCGGGGAGCTGTTTTTT.

The chain links TRBV27 to TRBJ2-1; D is possibly TRBD2 (6 bases). Germline V gives CDR1 MNHEY, CDR2 SMNVEV (reference sequence). With 4 bases removed from V and 2 bases from J, the gap between germline ends came to 15 bases. The CDR3 consists of 16 residues. CDR3 sequence (DNA): TGTGCCAGCAGTTCCATTGGAGGGTTCACCTACAATGAGCAGTTCTTC. It specifies CASSSIGGFTYNEQFF.

The chain employs TRBV7-6 and TRBJ2-2; D may be TRBD1 (6 bases). This CDR3 has 14 residues. Germline CDR1 is SGHVS and CDR2 is FNYEAQ. The germline V and J ends were trimmed by 5 bases and 5 bases, with 12 bases remaining between them. The CDR3 reads CASSRDTKTGELFF. The CDR3 DNA reads as TGTGCCAGCAGCCGGGACACCAAAACCGGGGAGCTGTTTTTT.

The chain has TRBV6-2 or TRBV6-3 and TRBJ2-1, with 10 bases fitting TRBD2. Per germline, CDR1 MNHEY and CDR2 SVGEGT. V was clipped by 5 bases and J by 1 base; unmatched bases: 5. CDR3 length equals 16 residues. This CDR3 is CASSTLAGDSYNEQFF. Written as DNA, the CDR3 is TGTGCCAGCAGTACCCTAGCGGGGGATTCCTACAATGAGCAGTTCTTC.

The chain links TRBV6-1 to TRBJ2-7, with TRBD1 identical over 11 bases. There are 16 residues in the CDR3. Germline V gene data show CDR1 as MNHNS and CDR2 as SASEGT. J lost 7 bases, V lost 5 bases, and 13 bases had no gene match. CDR3 protein: CASSQERTGGAGEQYF. CDR3 bases: TGTGCCAGCAGTCAAGAAAGGACAGGGGGCGCGGGGGAGCAGTACTTC.

This chain connects TRBV5-6 to TRBJ2-3; D call uncertain. This CDR3 region has 11 residues. The germline CDR1 and CDR2 sequences are SGHDT and YYEEEE. Trimming shortened V by 5 bases and J by 6 bases, and 7 bases separated the two germline ends. The CDR3 nucleotides are TGTGCCAGCAGTTCCGTTGATACGCAGTATTTT. It specifies CASSSVDTQYF.

The J gene is TRBJ1-5, the V gene TRBV3-1 (or the pseudogene TRBV3-2); D gene uncertain. The CDR3 is 15 amino acids. Trimming removed 5 bases at V and 0 bases at J, with 11 bases between. CDR1 is LGHDT, CDR2 YNNKEL, per germline (reference sequence). This CDR3 is CASSYNMVSNQPQHF. CDR3 nucleotides: TGTGCCAGCAGCTACAATATGGTTAGCAATCAGCCCCAGCATTTT.

V gene TRBV24-1 combines with J gene TRBJ2-1, with 11 positions matching TRBD1. The ends lost 0 bases at V and 3 bases at J; junction bases unmatched: 3. Germline CDR1 is KGHDR and CDR2 is SFDVKD. CDR3 size: 17 residues. The CDR3 nucleotides read TGTGCCACCAGTGATTTGGGGGGGACAGGGGGCTACAATGAGCAGTTCTTC. Amino acids: CATSDLGGTGGYNEQFF.

This rearrangement joins TRBV4-1 to TRBJ1-2; D perhaps matches TRBD1 (5 bases). This CDR3 has 14 residues. V was cut by 4 bases and J by 2 bases, with 11 bases left in between. Germline CDR1 reads MGHRA; CDR2 reads YSYEKL. CDR3 sequence (DNA): TGCGCCAGCAGCCTTCGGACACCCAACTATGGCTACACCTTC. As protein: CASSLRTPNYGYTF.

The chain combines TRBV3-1 (or the pseudogene TRBV3-2) with TRBJ2-3; D remains ambiguous. This CDR3 has 13 residues. The germline V gene encodes CDR1 LGHDT and CDR2 YNNKEL (reference sequence). V was shortened by 1 base and J by 3 bases, with 5 bases between the two germline ends. CDR3 bases: TGTGCCAGCAGCCAAGCCCCGACAGATACGCAGTATTTT. Its translation: CASSQAPTDTQYF.

In its sample, this clone was seen once. This rearrangement joins TRBV5-1 to TRBJ2-3; D not certain. Trimming pared 2 bases from V and 2 bases from J, leaving 12 bases between. CDR1 is SGHRS and CDR2 is YFSETQ in the germline V gene. This CDR3 has 15 amino acids. The CDR3 nucleotides read TGCGCCAGCAGCTTTAAAAACAGTCCCACAGATACGCAGTATTTT. It yields the protein CASSFKNSPTDTQYF.

The rearrangement links TRBV12-3 or TRBV12-4 to TRBJ1-2; 9 nucleotides line up with TRBD1. The trim removed 11 bases at V and 7 bases at J, leaving 8 bases unmatched. The CDR3 extends over 12 amino acids. The CDR3 DNA reads as TGTGCCGTGGGGACAGGGCGCTCTGGCTACACCTTC. This translates into CAVGTGRSGYTF.

This clone was seen only a few times. The chain links TRBV5-6 to TRBJ2-5, with TRBD2 matching over 12 bases. Per the germline V gene, CDR1 is SGHDT and CDR2 is YYEEEE. The CDR3 runs to 15 residues. V was clipped by 4 bases and J by 2 bases; unmatched bases: 3. CDR3 nucleotide sequence: TGTGCCAGCAGCAGGACTAGCGGGACTCAAGAGACCCAGTACTTC. It specifies CASSRTSGTQETQYF.